What follows are 32 T cell receptor beta chains derived from one specimen sequenced in a study of blood T cell repertoires in COVID-19. Here immunoSEQ multiplex PCR was the method, and the copy in TCRdb shows in-frame clones only, minus some. Seen here are around 240,000 clones, approximately 86% observed once, and the top ten hold around 2.9%. Sample: peripheral blood. The source is a woman in her 30s who had recovered from COVID-19.

Notes on this clone: Germline is not matched at one junction end, which may reflect a read error. The chain combines TRBV20-1 with TRBJ2-3; D gene uncertain. Per germline, CDR1 DFQATT and CDR2 SNEGSKA (reference sequence). CDR3 length equals 12 residues. In DNA, the CDR3 is TGCAGTGCTAGTCCGAGCAAAGATACGCAGTATTTT. Its translation is CSASPSKDTQYF.

The CDR3 sequence: CASSLLSGGLDTDTQYF. The CDR3 DNA is TGCGCCAGCAGCCTCCTCTCCGGGGGGCTTGACACAGATACGCAGTATTTT. The rearrangement uses TRBV4-1 and TRBJ2-3, with a tentative D call TRBD2 (7 bases). CDR1 and CDR2 from the germline V gene are MGHRA and YSYEKL. The CDR3 has 17 amino acids. The V gene lost 4 bases and the J gene lost 2 bases, with 19 bases spanning the gap.

The V and J genes are TRBV29-1 and TRBJ1-2, with 7 bases fitting TRBD1. Per germline, CDR1 SQVTM and CDR2 ANQGSEA. V lost 8 bases to trimming and J lost 6 bases; unmatched junction nucleotides: 6. This CDR3 comprises 11 residues. The CDR3 is CSSGTADGYTF. In DNA form, the CDR3 reads TGCAGCTCCGGGACAGCTGATGGCTACACCTTC.

The rearrangement links TRBV6-1 to TRBJ2-3, with TRBD2 as a possible D gene (7 bases). CDR1 and CDR2 (germline): MNHNS, SASEGT. The CDR3 is 15 residues long. The V end lost 1 base, the J end lost 3 bases, and 11 bases lay between the germline ends. The CDR3 nucleotides read TGTGCCAGCAGTGAAGAGGGGGGGGGAACAGATACGCAGTATTTT. Protein: CASSEEGGGTDTQYF.

In nucleotides, the CDR3 is TGCGCCAGCAGCTTGGAGCCCTCGAAGGGGTCCTACGAGCAGTACTTC. It codes for CASSLEPSKGSYEQYF. The chain links TRBV5-1 to TRBJ2-7; D might be TRBD1 (5 bases). V was shortened by 0 bases and J by 1 base, with 14 bases between the two germline ends. Germline V gene lookup returns CDR1 SGHRS and CDR2 YFSETQ. CDR3 length equals 16 residues.

This chain joins TRBV5-5 and TRBJ2-7; 10 bases line up with TRBD1. Germline V gives CDR1 SGHKS, CDR2 YYEKEE (reference sequence). This CDR3 contains 15 residues. V was clipped by 4 bases and J by 3 bases; unmatched bases: 7. In nucleotides, the CDR3 is TGTGCCAGCAGCGCGGACGGGACAGGGGTCTACGAGCAGTACTTC. It is translated as CASSADGTGVYEQYF.

This clone was detected only a few times. The genes are TRBV2 and TRBJ2-7, with 7 positions matching TRBD1. The junction had 13 bases not matched to a gene; V was cut back by 6 bases and J by 8 bases. The germline V gene encodes CDR1 SNHLY and CDR2 FYNNEI. This CDR3 comprises 14 residues. In DNA, the CDR3 is TGTGCCAGCAGAGGATTGAGGGGGCCCCATCAGCAGTACTTC. It is translated as CASRGLRGPHQQYF.

The chain recombines TRBV4-1 with TRBJ2-1; 7 nucleotides agree with TRBD1. Trimming cost V 0 bases and J 1 base; bases outside gene matches: 12. Germline CDR1 and CDR2: MGHRA and YSYEKL. The CDR3 has 19 amino acids. CDR3 residues: CASSQDGDSSARSYNEQFF. CDR3 nucleotide sequence: TGCGCCAGCAGCCAAGATGGGGACAGCAGCGCACGATCCTACAATGAGCAGTTCTTC.

The chain carries TRBV2 and TRBJ1-5; 7 bases match TRBD1. With 3 bases clipped from V and 2 bases from J, the junction kept 7 bases outside the gene matches. Per germline, CDR1 SNHLY and CDR2 FYNNEI. The CDR3 runs to 16 residues. CDR3 region: CASSEEGARRNQPQHF. In DNA form, the CDR3 reads TGTGCCAGCAGTGAGGAGGGGGCGCGGCGCAATCAGCCCCAGCATTTT.

This clone was recorded a few times. The chain has TRBV5-1 and TRBJ2-5; no firm D call. From germline, CDR1 is SGHRS and CDR2 YFSETQ. The CDR3 runs 15 residues. Trimming stripped 4 bases from V and 0 bases from J, with 13 bases between. CDR3 bases: TGCGCCAGCAGCGTGGGCCCGAACTACCAAGAGACCCAGTACTTC. Protein: CASSVGPNYQETQYF.

For this clone: Different DNA sequences within this sample yield the same CDR3. The V call is TRBV11-2, the J call TRBJ2-7; D remains unclear. The germline V gene encodes CDR1 SGHAT and CDR2 FQNNGV. V dropped 3 bases and J dropped 3 bases, with 3 bases sitting between them. The CDR3 extends over 11 amino acids. CDR3 DNA: TGTGCCAGCAGCTTCAGCTACGAGCAGTACTTC. Its protein product is CASSFSYEQYF.

This chain links TRBV10-3 with TRBJ2-3, with D possibly being TRBD1 (6 bases). Between the trimmed V and J ends, which lost 8 bases and 1 base, there was a span of 16 bases. The germline V gene encodes CDR1 ENHRY and CDR2 SYGVKD. The CDR3 is made up of 15 amino acids. The DNA of the CDR3 is TGTGCCATCCGGGAACAGGGTAGGGGCACAGATACGCAGTATTTT. Protein: CAIREQGRGTDTQYF.

This clone was found once. The CDR3 DNA follows: TGTGCCAGCAGCTTGTCCTGGGCCCCATCTAATTCACCCCTCCACTTT. This gives the protein CASSLSWAPSNSPLHF. The V call is TRBV5-5, the J call TRBJ1-6; D is unresolved. CDR1 is SGHKS and CDR2 is YYEKEE in the germline V gene (reference sequence). The CDR3 runs 16 residues. Trimming took off 1 base at V and 6 bases at J, with 14 bases between the two ends.

In its sample, this clone was seen many times. The chain joins TRBV6-2 or TRBV6-3 to TRBJ2-7; 9 bases match TRBD1. The V gene's germline CDR1 is MNHEY and CDR2 SVGEGT. The CDR3 runs to 17 residues. The trim removed 2 bases at V and 0 bases at J, leaving 8 bases unmatched. CDR3: CASSYNLQGAFSYEQYF. The CDR3 DNA sequence: TGTGCCAGCAGTTACAATTTACAGGGGGCTTTCTCCTACGAGCAGTACTTC.

V usage is TRBV2 and J usage is TRBJ2-2; D gene unclear. Germline-derived CDR1 and CDR2 are SNHLY and FYNNEI. This CDR3 is 14 amino acids long. V lost 7 bases and J 4 bases, leaving 13 bases between the germline ends. CDR3: CASTISPGTGELFF. In DNA form, the CDR3 reads TGTGCCAGCACTATTTCCCCGGGCACCGGGGAGCTGTTTTTT.

The chain employs TRBV4-3 and TRBJ1-2; TRBD1 aligns across 10 bases. J was trimmed by 6 bases and V by 4 bases; bases with no gene match: 8. Germline V gene data show CDR1 as LGHNA and CDR2 as YSLEER. The CDR3 length is 15 residues. CDR3 residues: CASSPQDRGQHGYTF. CDR3 DNA sequence: TGCGCCAGCAGCCCACAAGACAGGGGGCAACATGGCTACACCTTC.

The chain is built from TRBV7-3 and TRBJ2-2, with 8 positions matching TRBD2. The length of the CDR3 is 17 residues. V lost 3 bases to trimming and J lost 4 bases; unmatched junction nucleotides: 10. Germline values: CDR1 SGHTA, CDR2 FQGTGA. The CDR3 loop reads CASSLDVAGTPTGELFF. The CDR3 region has the DNA TGTGCCAGCAGCTTGGATGTAGCGGGGACCCCCACCGGGGAGCTGTTTTTT. Supplemented by reference TRBV7-3 and TRBJ2-2, the full variable domain reads GAGVSQTPSNKVTEKGKYVELRCDPISGHTALYWYRQSLGQGPEFLIYFQGTGAADDSGLPNDRFFAVRPEGSVSTLKIQRTERGDSAVYLCASSLDVAGTPTGELFFGEGSRLTVL.

The V and J genes are TRBV2 and TRBJ2-5; D might be TRBD2 (5 bases). The V and J ends lost 6 bases and 5 bases respectively, with 10 bases between them. The length of the CDR3 is 12 residues. Per germline, CDR1 SNHLY and CDR2 FYNNEI. CDR3 region: CASRLEDETQYF. The CDR3 region has the DNA TGTGCCAGCAGACTAGAAGACGAGACCCAGTACTTC.

This sequence joins TRBV19 and TRBJ2-7, with 10 nucleotides matching TRBD1. Unmatched junction bases numbered 2, after V lost 3 bases and J lost 6 bases. The CDR3 runs 13 residues. Germline V gives CDR1 LNHDA, CDR2 SQIVND (reference sequence). The CDR3 nucleotides are TGTGCCAGTAGTATCGGGACAGGGGCCGAGCAGTACTTC. Translating gives CASSIGTGAEQYF.

The chain links TRBV2 to TRBJ1-2; D is uncertain. V lost 6 bases to trimming and J lost 6 bases, with 14 bases between them. Germline V gene data show CDR1 as SNHLY and CDR2 as FYNNEI. This CDR3 is built from 13 residues. CDR3 nucleotide sequence: TGTGCCAGCAGAGAAAGCCAGGCCCATGGCTACACCTTC. Its translation: CASRESQAHGYTF.

The chain carries TRBV11-1 and TRBJ2-7; 7 bases are a match to TRBD1. Germline V lookup: CDR1 SGHAT, CDR2 FQDESV (reference sequence). The CDR3 is 14 amino acids. Trimming at V came to 6 bases and at J to 0 bases, leaving 5 bases not matched to a gene. In DNA form, the CDR3 reads TGTGCCAGCAGTGCGACAGGGAGCTCCTACGAGCAGTACTTC. Residues: CASSATGSSYEQYF.

V and J are TRBV7-2 and TRBJ2-3; 8 bases fit TRBD1. The CDR3 is 15 residues long. Unmatched junction bases numbered 3, after V lost 4 bases and J lost 0 bases. CDR1 is SGHTA, CDR2 FQGNSA, per germline. The CDR3 sequence is CASSSRDRSTDTQYF. The CDR3 coding sequence is TGTGCCAGCAGCTCCCGGGACAGGAGCACAGATACGCAGTATTTT.

This chain uses TRBV9 with TRBJ2-3; TRBD1 matches at 9 bases. In germline, CDR1 is SGDLS, CDR2 YYNGEE. V trimming: 0 bases; J trimming: 5 bases; junction bases outside the gene matches: 4. The length of the CDR3 is 15 residues. CDR3: CASSVGTGVGDTQYF. Here the CDR3 DNA reads TGTGCCAGCAGCGTAGGGACAGGGGTAGGAGATACGCAGTATTTT.

The genes are TRBV6-1 and TRBJ2-2, with D unresolved. This CDR3 region has 15 residues. The germline V gene has CDR1 MNHNS and CDR2 SASEGT. Trimming shortened V by 5 bases and J by 3 bases, and 13 bases separated the two germline ends. The DNA for the CDR3 is TGTGCCAGCAGTTTGTACACAGCCCACACCGGGGAGCTGTTTTTT. Residues: CASSLYTAHTGELFF.

This sequence joins TRBV2 and TRBJ1-1; TRBD1 might be the D (5 bases). Trimming took 7 bases from V and 0 from J, leaving 12 bases between them. Germline values: CDR1 SNHLY, CDR2 FYNNEI. This CDR3 contains 14 residues. Written as DNA, the CDR3 is TGTGCCAGCACTGGACAAATCGTGAACACTGAAGCTTTCTTT. This translates into CASTGQIVNTEAFF.

The chain is built from TRBV11-2 and TRBJ2-7; D unresolved. This CDR3 comprises 16 residues. Germline V CDR1 and CDR2: SGHAT, FQNNGV. V lost 4 bases and J 3 bases, leaving 19 bases between the germline ends. The CDR3 bases are TGTGCCAGCAGCTCATCGGGTGCTCTAGGCCTCTACGAGCAGTACTTC. The encoded protein is CASSSSGALGLYEQYF.

The chain combines TRBV14 with TRBJ1-6; 7 nucleotides align to TRBD1. Per the germline V gene, CDR1 is SGHDN and CDR2 is FVKESK. The ends lost 2 bases at V and 6 bases at J; junction bases unmatched: 4. CDR3 size: 15 residues. This CDR3 is CASSQTGTANSPLHF. The DNA for the CDR3 is TGTGCCAGCAGCCAAACCGGGACAGCTAATTCACCCCTCCACTTT.

V and J are TRBV7-9 and TRBJ2-5; TRBD1 matches at 7 bases. The V and J ends lost 4 bases and 7 bases, in that order; junction bases with no gene match: 12. This CDR3 contains 15 residues. CDR1 SEHNR and CDR2 FQNEAQ come from the germline V gene (reference sequence). DNA for the CDR3: TGTGCCAGCAGCTCCGACAGTGAGGGGGCAGGGACCCAGTACTTC. Its protein product is CASSSDSEGAGTQYF.

The chain carries TRBV5-6 and TRBJ2-1, with 8 bases lining up with TRBD1. Germline CDR1 SGHDT, CDR2 YYEEEE. The length of the CDR3 is 15 residues. The ends lost 0 bases at V and 3 bases at J; junction bases unmatched: 2. The CDR3 nucleotides are TGTGCCAGCAGCTTGGTGGGACAGGTCTACAATGAGCAGTTCTTC. Its translation: CASSLVGQVYNEQFF. Looking up the rest from reference TRBV5-6 and TRBJ2-1 gives the full variable domain: DAGVTQSPTHLIKTRGQQVTLRCSPKSGHDTVSWYQQALGQGPQFIFQYYEEEERQRGNFPDRFSGHQFPNYSSELNVNALLLGDSALYLCASSLVGQVYNEQFFGPGTRLTVL.

This sequence joins TRBV5-1 and TRBJ2-2, with TRBD1 matching 10 bases. The CDR3 is 16 residues long. J gave up 4 bases and V 3 bases, and 6 bases lay outside the gene matches. Germline V lookup: CDR1 SGHRS, CDR2 YFSETQ. The chain's CDR3 is CASSWRTGGGTGELFF. The CDR3 DNA sequence: TGCGCCAGCAGCTGGCGGACAGGGGGTGGCACCGGGGAGCTGTTTTTT. The variable domain in full, completed from reference TRBV5-1 and TRBJ2-2, reads KAGVTQTPRYLIKTRGQQVTLSCSPISGHRSVSWYQQTPGQGLQFLFEYFSETQRNKGNFPGRFSGRQFSNSRSEMNVSTLELGDSALYLCASSWRTGGGTGELFFGEGSRLTVL.

This chain links TRBV7-5 with TRBJ1-2. TRBV7-5 counts as a pseudogene. CDR3 length: 15 residues. The CDR3 DNA sequence: TGTGTCAGAAGCCACCCCTGCCAGACTTTCTATGGCTACACCTTC. Residues: CVRSHPCQTFYGYTF.

The chain links TRBV11-2 to TRBJ2-3; no definite D call. Trimming took 7 bases from V and 4 from J, leaving 12 bases between them. Germline CDR1 reads SGHAT; CDR2 reads FQNNGV. This CDR3 has 13 amino acids. The CDR3 nucleotides read TGTGCCAGCACCCGAGGTCGGTCAGATACGCAGTATTTT. This gives the protein CASTRGRSDTQYF.